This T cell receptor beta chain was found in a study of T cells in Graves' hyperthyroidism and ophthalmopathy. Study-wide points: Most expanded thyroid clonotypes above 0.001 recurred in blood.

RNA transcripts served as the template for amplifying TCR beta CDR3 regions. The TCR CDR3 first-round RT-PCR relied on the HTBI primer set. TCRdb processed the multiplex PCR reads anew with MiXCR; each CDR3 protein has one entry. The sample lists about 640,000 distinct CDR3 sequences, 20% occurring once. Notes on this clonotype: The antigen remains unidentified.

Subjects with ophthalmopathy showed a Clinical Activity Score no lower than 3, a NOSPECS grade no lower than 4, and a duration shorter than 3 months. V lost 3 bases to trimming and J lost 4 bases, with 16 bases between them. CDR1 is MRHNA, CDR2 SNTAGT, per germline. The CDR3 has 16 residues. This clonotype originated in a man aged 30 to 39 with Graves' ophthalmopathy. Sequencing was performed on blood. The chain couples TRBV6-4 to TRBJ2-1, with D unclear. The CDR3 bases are TGTGCCAGCAGTGAGTCAAGCGTCCCGTCGTACAATGAGCAGTTCTTC. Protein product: CASSESSVPSYNEQFF.